This record covers a single TCR beta chain. What it recognizes is unknown. The data were taken from a study of cytomegalovirus exposure and HLA in healthy donors. Broader study findings: In presence/absence analyses, roughly uniform sequencing depth across donors was assumed. A later analysis reported that several of the most significant clusters appeared to be linked to common viral pathogens, among them Epstein-Barr virus. Cytomegalovirus-associated TCR beta chains were listed, numbering some 180.

The PCR had 60 Vbeta and 13 Jbeta primers. Original processing methods: Unique TCR beta chains numbered 60 million to 100 million in a later analysis, with around 12 million shared. The protocol was immunoSEQ multiplex PCR, while the TCRdb copy is restricted to in-frame clones and leaves out a portion. The V and J calls and clone size were taken over from that table, and D and trimming were inferred from the DNA. The sample holds 120,000 or so clones; 80% are singletons and the top ten take about 8.9%. Unmatched junction bases numbered 5, after V lost 0 bases and J lost 0 bases. The CDR3 has 16 residues. CDR1 and CDR2 from the germline V gene are MNHEY and SMNVEV (reference sequence).

This receptor was identified in a man aged 30-40 years in good health and CMV-seropositive. This chain connects TRBV27 to TRBJ2-7; 7 bases map to TRBD1. Source material: PBMCs. The CDR3 spells CASSLSNRGHSYEQYF. CDR3 coding DNA: TGTGCCAGCAGTTTATCCAACAGGGGACACTCCTACGAGCAGTACTTC.